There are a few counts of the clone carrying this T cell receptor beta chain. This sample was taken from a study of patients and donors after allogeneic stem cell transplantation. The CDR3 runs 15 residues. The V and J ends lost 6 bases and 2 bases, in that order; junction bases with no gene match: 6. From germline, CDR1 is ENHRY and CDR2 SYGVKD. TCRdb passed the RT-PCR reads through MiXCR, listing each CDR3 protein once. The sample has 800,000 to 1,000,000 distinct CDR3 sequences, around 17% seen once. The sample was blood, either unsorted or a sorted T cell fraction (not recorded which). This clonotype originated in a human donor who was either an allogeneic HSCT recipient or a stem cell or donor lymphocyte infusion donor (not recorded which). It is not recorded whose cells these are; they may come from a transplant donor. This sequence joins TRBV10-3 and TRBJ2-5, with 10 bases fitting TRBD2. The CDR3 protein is CAISPSGSRQETQYF. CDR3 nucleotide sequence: TGTGCCATCAGCCCTAGCGGGAGTCGTCAAGAGACCCAGTACTTC.